Listed below are T cell receptor beta chains from one sample, sequenced in a study of blood T cell repertoires in COVID-19. The table came from immunoSEQ multiplex PCR; TCRdb's copy has only in-frame clones and leaves some out. Altogether some 150,000 clones are present, 65% to 90% being singletons, with the ten largest covering around 3.5%. Sequencing was done on a sample of peripheral blood. The receptors originated from a man between 65 and 85 years old with acute or convalescent COVID-19. CDR3s include the opening cysteine and the closing phenylalanine or tryptophan. D genes are given only for firm matches. The size of a clone is reported for some rows only, either as once, few or many, or as a class for expanded clones.

TRBV10-3	NA	TRBD2	TRBJ2-1	TGTGCCATCATGGTAGCGGGGGACTACAATGAGCAGTTCTTC	CAIMVAGDYNEQFF
TRBV29-1	NA	TRBD2	TRBJ2-1	TGCAGCGTTGAATTAGGGCTAGCGGGAGGAGATGAGCAGTTCTTC	CSVELGLAGGDEQFF
TRBV11-2	once	NA	TRBJ2-2	TGTGCCAGCAGCTTAGTACAGACCGGGGAGCTGTTTTTT	CASSLVQTGELFF
TRBV6-5	NA	TRBD1	TRBJ2-1	TGTGCCAGCAGTTCCCGGGGACAGGGGACTAATGAGCAGTTCTTC	CASSSRGQGTNEQFF
TRBV30	few	TRBD1	TRBJ1-5	TGTGCCTGGAGTCGGACAGGGTCTGATCAGCCCCAGCATTTT	CAWSRTGSDQPQHF
TRBV5-4	NA	TRBD2	TRBJ2-7	TGTGCCAGCAGCCCCAAGCCCCTAGCGGGAGGGATCGAGCAGTACTTC	CASSPKPLAGGIEQYF
TRBV28	NA	TRBD1	TRBJ1-2	TGTGCCAGCAGTACTGACAGGGGGCCTGGCTATGGCTACACCTTC	CASSTDRGPGYGYTF
TRBV19	NA	TRBD1	TRBJ2-7	TGTGCCAGTAGTGAAGTCCCGGGACAGGGATTCGAGCAGTACTTC	CASSEVPGQGFEQYF
TRBV19	NA	TRBD2	TRBJ2-1	TGTGCCAGTAGGACGGGACTAGCAGCATACAATGAGCAGTTCTTC	CASRTGLAAYNEQFF
TRBV5-1	NA	TRBD2	TRBJ2-3	TGCGCCAGCAGCTCCACCCCCCTTAGCGGGGTTAGCACAGATACGCAGTATTTT	CASSSTPLSGVSTDTQYF
TRBV18	NA	NA	TRBJ2-7	TGTGCCAGCTCACCACCGGTTACGGGGGTTAGGGCCTACGAGCAGTACTTC	CASSPPVTGVRAYEQYF
TRBV6-5	NA	TRBD2	TRBJ2-5	TGTGCCAGCCAGCGGGAGGGCTGGGAGACCCAGTACTTC	CASQREGWETQYF
TRBV19	NA	TRBD1	TRBJ2-1	TGTGCCAGTAGTATCCAGCAGGGGGATGAGCAGTTCTTC	CASSIQQGDEQFF
TRBV6-5	NA	TRBD1	TRBJ2-7	TGTGCCAGCAGACAGGGGACCACCGAGCAGTACTTC	CASRQGTTEQYF
TRBV5-4	NA	NA	TRBJ2-7	TGTGCCAGCAGCTCGGACAGTGCCAACGAGCAGTACTTC	CASSSDSANEQYF
TRBV6-5	NA	NA	TRBJ1-4	TGTGCCAGCAGTTACTCGGGGCAGAATGAAAAACTGTTTTTT	CASSYSGQNEKLFF
TRBV11-2	NA	NA	TRBJ1-1	TGTGCCAGCAGCACAGGGTTCACTGAAGCTTTCTTT	CASSTGFTEAFF
TRBV11-2	NA	TRBD1	TRBJ2-3	TGTGCCAGCAGCTTAGATCGGGGACAGGGGCAGGATACGCAGTATTTT	CASSLDRGQGQDTQYF
TRBV6-2/TRBV6-3	NA	TRBD2	TRBJ2-1	TGTGCCAGCAGTAGGGAGCTAGCGGGAGCGGGGAATGAGCAGTTCTTC	CASSRELAGAGNEQFF
TRBV7-9	NA	NA	TRBJ1-2	TGTGCCAGCAGCAGAGGGCACAGCCAGACCGACTATGGCTACACCTTC	CASSRGHSQTDYGYTF
TRBV6-5	once	TRBD1	TRBJ2-2	TGTGCCAGCAGCTACGTCGGACAGGGTTGGGAGCTGTTTTTT	CASSYVGQGWELFF
TRBV4-2	NA	TRBD1	TRBJ1-2	TGTGCCAGCAGCCAGGCTACCGGGACAGAGGACTACACCTTC	CASSQATGTEDYTF
TRBV7-2	NA	NA	TRBJ2-1	TGTGCCAGCAGCTTGGACAGTTACAATGAGCAGTTCTTC	CASSLDSYNEQFF
TRBV28	NA	TRBD1	TRBJ1-2	TGTGCCAGCAGCTTAGGGACAGGGGGTTATGGCTACACCTTC	CASSLGTGGYGYTF
TRBV29-1	NA	TRBD1	TRBJ1-3	TGCAGCGTTGCGGATGGAGGGACAGGGTCTGGAAACACCATATATTTT	CSVADGGTGSGNTIYF
TRBV6-2/TRBV6-3	once	NA	TRBJ1-2	TGTGCCAGCAGTTACTTAAGCTCCTATGGCTACACCTTC	CASSYLSSYGYTF
TRBV5-6	NA	NA	TRBJ2-6	TGTGCCACCTCCCTACTAGAGCAGCCCTCTGGGGCCAACGTCCTGACTTTC	CATSLLEQPSGANVLTF
TRBV9	once	NA	TRBJ2-2	TGTGCCAGCAGCGTAGGGCCCGTACCCGTAGGGGAGCTGTTTTTT	CASSVGPVPVGELFF
TRBV5-1	NA	TRBD2	TRBJ2-5	TGCGCCAGCAGCTTGGGGCTAGCGGATCAAGAGACCCAGTACTTC	CASSLGLADQETQYF
TRBV19	NA	NA	TRBJ2-1	TGTGCCAGTAATTCACATCTAGGGGGAGGGCCTGAGCAGTTCTTC	CASNSHLGGGPEQFF
TRBV7-3	NA	NA	TRBJ2-6	TGTGCCAGCAGCTCAGGACTTGGGGCCAACGTCCTGACTTTC	CASSSGLGANVLTF
TRBV28	NA	NA	TRBJ2-3	TGTGCCAGCAGTTCTCCACAGGTGCGGACGCAGTATTTT	CASSSPQVRTQYF
TRBV28	NA	NA	TRBJ2-5	TGTGCCAGCAGGGAGGGGAATGGTGGTCAAGAGACCCAGTACTTC	CASREGNGGQETQYF
TRBV6-5	NA	NA	TRBJ2-3	TGTGCCAGCAGTTACCCCAATAGAGGCACAGATACGCAGTATTTT	CASSYPNRGTDTQYF
TRBV9	NA	NA	TRBJ2-6	TGTGCCAGCAGCGTAGATGTCCTGCCAGGGACTGGGGCCAACGTCCTGACTTTC	CASSVDVLPGTGANVLTF
TRBV4-2	NA	TRBD2	TRBJ2-4	TGTGCCAGCAGCCAAGAGGGTACTAGCGAAAACATTCAGTACTTC	CASSQEGTSENIQYF
TRBV6-2/TRBV6-3	NA	TRBD1	TRBJ1-4	TGTGCCAGCAGCCCAGCGGGACAGGGCAATAATGAAAAACTGTTTTTT	CASSPAGQGNNEKLFF
TRBV5-6	NA	TRBD2	TRBJ2-7	TGTGCCAGCAGCCCGGGAGGCGACGAGCAGTACTTC	CASSPGGDEQYF
TRBV18	NA	TRBD1	TRBJ1-5	TGTGCCAGCTCACCCCAGGGGGCCGCGGATCAGCCCCAGCATTTT	CASSPQGAADQPQHF
TRBV11-2	NA	NA	TRBJ2-1	TGTGCCACCAACCGGGACTGGTCCTACAATGAGCAGTTCTTC	CATNRDWSYNEQFF
TRBV5-1	NA	TRBD2	TRBJ2-1	TGCGCCAGCAGCCTTACTAGCGGGACCTACAATGAGCAGTTCTTC	CASSLTSGTYNEQFF
TRBV18	NA	TRBD1	TRBJ2-2	TGTGCCAGCTCATCAGGACAGGCCGGCACCGGGGAGCTGTTTTTT	CASSSGQAGTGELFF
TRBV2	NA	NA	TRBJ2-4	TGTGCCAGCAGTGGGCCACTAGTAGCCAAAAACATTCAGTACTTC	CASSGPLVAKNIQYF
TRBV19	NA	NA	TRBJ2-7	TGTGCCAGTAGTATAAGAGGGACACTAGTCTACGAGCAGTACTTC	CASSIRGTLVYEQYF
TRBV6-1	NA	NA	TRBJ1-4	TGTGCCAGCAGTGAAGATCGAGGGACTAATGAAAAACTGTTTTTT	CASSEDRGTNEKLFF
TRBV7-2	NA	TRBD2	TRBJ2-7	TGTGCCAGCAGCCGGACTAGCGGGACCTACGAGCAGTACTTC	CASSRTSGTYEQYF
TRBV7-2	NA	TRBD1	TRBJ2-5	TGTGCCAGCAGCCTCGGACAGGGGTTAAGGGAGACCCAGTACTTC	CASSLGQGLRETQYF